This T cell receptor (beta chain) was sequenced for a study of blood T cells in healthy people across ages. This clonotype was recorded a few times. The second PCR ran about 6 to 11 cycles with a sample-barcoded 5' primer and J-beta primers. MiXCR, applied by TCRdb to the 5' RACE reads, yields one record per CDR3 protein. The sample records fewer than 2,000,000 distinct CDR3 sequences, about 32% being singletons. The CDR3 is made up of 14 amino acids. The V end was cut by 10 bases, the J end by 9 bases, with 22 bases between. Germline-derived CDR1 and CDR2 are SNHLY and FYNNEI. The chain is built from TRBV2 and TRBJ2-1, with a weak D call TRBD2 (6 bases). Input material: blood. The sequence came from a woman aged 30 to 39 in good health. CDR3 loop: CATSAGWQAGEQFF. The CDR3 DNA reads as TGTGCCACCTCAGCGGGCTGGCAGGCGGGTGAGCAGTTCTTC.